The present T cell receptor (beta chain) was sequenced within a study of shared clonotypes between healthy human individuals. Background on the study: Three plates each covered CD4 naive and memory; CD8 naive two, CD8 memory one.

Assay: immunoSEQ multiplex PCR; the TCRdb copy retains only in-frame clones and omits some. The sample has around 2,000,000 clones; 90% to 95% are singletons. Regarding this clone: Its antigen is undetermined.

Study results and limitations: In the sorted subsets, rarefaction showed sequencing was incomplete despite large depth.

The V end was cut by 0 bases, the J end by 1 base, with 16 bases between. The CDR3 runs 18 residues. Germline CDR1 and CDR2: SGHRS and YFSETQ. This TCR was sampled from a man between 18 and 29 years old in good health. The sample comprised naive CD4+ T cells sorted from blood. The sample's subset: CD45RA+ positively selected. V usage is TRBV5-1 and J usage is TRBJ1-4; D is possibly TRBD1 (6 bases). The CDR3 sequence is CASSLEPTQGRTNEKLFF. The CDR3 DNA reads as TGCGCCAGCAGCTTGGAACCAACGCAGGGGCGAACTAATGAAAAACTGTTTTTT.